The sequence of this T cell receptor beta chain was determined in a study of T cells in Graves' hyperthyroidism and ophthalmopathy. General observations from the study: Most clonotypes that expanded in the thyroid above 0.001 also showed up in blood.

This clonotype was found many times. Its antigen is still unknown. Those with hyperthyroidism were 18 to 65 years old, newly diagnosed, and ill for under 2 months. Diagnoses were made from clinical symptoms, serum measures (thyroxine and TRAb), thyroid ultrasound and orbital computed tomography. Source material for PBMCs was over 8 ml fresh peripheral blood. Amplified TCR beta CDR3 regions came from RNA transcripts. The primer set for the first-round RT-PCR of the TCR CDR3 was HTBI. TCRdb called the multiplex PCR reads again in MiXCR, with one record for every CDR3 protein. This table has 690,000 or so distinct CDR3 sequences, around 20% appearing once. The clonotype comes from a woman aged 45-60 years with Graves' hyperthyroidism that later progressed to Graves' ophthalmopathy. Sequencing input: blood.

CDR3: CASSERTGVGETQYF. CDR3 nucleotide sequence: TGTGCCAGCAGCGAACGGACAGGGGTAGGGGAGACCCAGTACTTC. The V call is TRBV7-9, the J call TRBJ2-5, with 9 positions matching TRBD1. The V segment lost 5 bases and the J segment 5 bases; nucleotides outside the gene matches: 9. Germline loops: CDR1 SEHNR, CDR2 FQNEAQ (reference sequence). This CDR3 spans 15 amino acids.